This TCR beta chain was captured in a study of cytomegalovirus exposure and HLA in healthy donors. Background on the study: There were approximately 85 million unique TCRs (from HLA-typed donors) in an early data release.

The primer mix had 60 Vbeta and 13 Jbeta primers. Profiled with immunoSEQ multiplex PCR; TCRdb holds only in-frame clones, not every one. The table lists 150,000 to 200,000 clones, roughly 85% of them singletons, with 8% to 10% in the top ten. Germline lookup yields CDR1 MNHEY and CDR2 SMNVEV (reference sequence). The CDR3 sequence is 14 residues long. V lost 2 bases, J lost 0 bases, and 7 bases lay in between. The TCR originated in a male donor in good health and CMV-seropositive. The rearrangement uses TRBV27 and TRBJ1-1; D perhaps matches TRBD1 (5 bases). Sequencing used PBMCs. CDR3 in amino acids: CASSLGGVNTEAFF. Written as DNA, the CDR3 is TGTGCCAGCAGTTTAGGAGGGGTGAACACTGAAGCTTTCTTT.